This is a list of T cell receptor beta chains from one sample in a study of T cell responses to AZD1222 COVID-19 vaccine. Repertoires were generated with immunoSEQ multiplex PCR, while TCRdb's copy carries only in-frame clones and drops some. The sample shows about 140,000 clones, about 90% of them seen only once. Specimen: peripheral blood, collected on day 0 of AZD1222 vaccination. The receptors stem from an adult in good health. Each CDR3 is given with its conserved first and last residue. Fields, in order: V gene, J gene, D gene, CDR3 protein, CDR3 DNA. A D gene is named only where the DNA matches it firmly.

>TRBV6-5|TRBJ2-5|TRBD1
CASSWGQGETQYF
TGTGCCAGCAGTTGGGGACAGGGGGAGACCCAGTACTTC
>TRBV3-1/TRBV3-2|TRBJ1-4|-
CASSQSRLREKLFF
TGTGCCAGCAGCCAAAGCCGACTCCGTGAAAAACTGTTTTTT
>TRBV19|TRBJ1-1|TRBD1
CASSMSGTGLNTEAFF
TGTGCCAGTAGTATGAGTGGGACAGGGTTGAACACTGAAGCTTTCTTT
>TRBV19|TRBJ1-2|-
CASSRQVDYGYTF
TGTGCCAGTAGTCGACAGGTGGACTATGGCTACACCTTC
>TRBV4-3|TRBJ2-7|TRBD2
CASSQVWLAGNYEQYF
TGCGCCAGCAGCCAAGTCTGGCTAGCGGGGAACTACGAGCAGTACTTC
>TRBV19|TRBJ1-2|-
CASSIAGRGSYGYTF
TGTGCCAGTAGTATAGCGGGCAGGGGATCCTATGGCTACACCTTC
>TRBV19|TRBJ2-2|TRBD1
CASKTRGQGNWDTGELFF
TGTGCCAGTAAGACCCGGGGACAGGGAAATTGGGACACCGGGGAGCTGTTTTTT
>TRBV11-2|TRBJ2-1|-
CASNSDRGEQFF
TGTGCCAGCAACTCGGATCGAGGGGAGCAGTTCTTC
>TRBV12-5|TRBJ2-5|-
CASGSQGPGIRETQYF
TGTGCTAGTGGTTCCCAAGGGCCCGGAATTAGAGAGACCCAGTACTTC
>TRBV6-4|TRBJ1-5|TRBD1
CASAEEGQPNQPQHF
TGTGCCAGCGCCGAAGAGGGACAGCCCAATCAGCCCCAGCATTTT
>TRBV19|TRBJ1-1|TRBD1
CASTPRGRGQSGITEAFF
TGTGCCAGTACCCCCCGGGGCAGGGGGCAATCAGGGATAACTGAAGCTTTCTTT
>TRBV6-5|TRBJ2-7|-
CASSQNVLYEQYF
TGTGCCAGCAGCCAAAACGTACTCTACGAGCAGTACTTC
>TRBV29-1|TRBJ1-1|-
CSVGTSGGYTEAFF
TGCAGCGTTGGGACCTCGGGGGGGTACACTGAAGCTTTCTTT
>TRBV27|TRBJ2-1|TRBD1
CASSFSKTGSNEQFF
TGTGCCAGCAGTTTTTCTAAGACAGGGAGCAATGAGCAGTTCTTC
>TRBV19|TRBJ1-1|-
CASSTSPGRRTMNTEAFF
TGTGCCAGTAGTACCTCACCTGGGAGGCGGACTATGAACACTGAAGCTTTCTTT
>TRBV5-4|TRBJ2-1|-
CASSSGTKLNNEQFF
TGTGCCAGCAGCTCCGGGACAAAGCTGAACAATGAGCAGTTCTTC